This TCR beta chain was sequenced for a study of regulatory dendritic cells for organ transplantation listed by TCRdb under 2017. Turning to the overall study: Sorted naive and memory CD4+ and CD8+ T cells had their TCRbeta repertoires sequenced both before and after allostimulation with either regulatory or mature dendritic cells.

Naive T cells were sorted as CD45RA+ and memory T cells as CD45RO+ CD4+ or CD8+ cells by FACS. A couple of healthy control subjects provided the T cells used for TCR sequencing. Unstimulated sorted T cell subsets were used as baseline controls for the mixed lymphocyte reactions. The Qiagen DNeasy Blood & Tissue Kit was used for extraction of genomic DNA. With respect to this clone: Its antigen remains unidentified. No much larger clonotype is one base removed from it; base qualities were not supplied.

The TCRbeta CDR3 regions were amplified in a multiplexed two-step PCR with Vbeta-specific forward primers and Jbeta-specific reverse primers. The TCRbeta libraries were sequenced on an Illumina instrument via the immunoSEQ service. Per the source publication's procedure: IMGT annotation was used to assign V, D and J genes, and synthetic CDR3 analogues were used to correct counts for multiplex PCR bias. In the immunoSEQ Analyzer, repertoire clonality was calculated as one minus the normalized Shannon entropy. Fisher's exact test with Benjamini-Hochberg false discovery rate control was used to define clonal expansion, with two-tailed P<0.01. TCRdb obtained this table from immuneACCESS and retained in-frame rearrangements with V and J assigned. These tables miss some clones; where compared with another copy, unresolved V genes account for less than half of the shortfall, and the remainder is unexplained. Clone size and V and J calls were adopted from that table, with D and trimming inferred from the DNA. The sample contains about 29,000 clones, approximately 79% of them found a single time. Less than 2.5% of the sample is taken by the ten largest.

Summary of the overall study and its limitations: The authors pointed out considerable heterogeneity between individuals in the alloreactive memory CD8+ T cell pool, and only a couple of subjects were sequenced. The repertoires of naive CD4+ and CD8+ T cells were highly diverse, while memory cell repertoires were less diverse, with memory CD8+ cells being the most oligoclonal. Expansion of memory CD8+ clones was induced by allostimulation in both subjects, but more limited expansion appeared to be induced by regulatory dendritic cells than by mature dendritic cells. Among the resting subsets, memory CD8+ T cells contained the most alloreactive TCR clonotypes.

From V the trimming removes 3 bases and from J it removes 4 bases, while the gene matches leave 4 bases of the junction unaccounted for. CDR1 is given as SGHVS and CDR2 as FQNEAQ, both from the germline V gene. From the cysteine through the phenylalanine, the CDR3 covers 15 amino acids. Only the CDR3 DNA stays, 45 bases, in frame from base 1. The sequence came from a human donor in good health. The source material was memory CD4+ T cells from blood. Taken with the paper, the label for cell subset or site translates to: CD45RO+ memory T cells. Recombination linked TRBV7-8 to TRBJ2-5; 11 bases in the middle match TRBD2. The bases read TGTGCCAGCAGCTTGACTAGCGGGGTAGGAGAGACCCAGTACTTC. This sequence encodes CASSLTSGVGETQYF.